Listed below are T cell receptor beta chains from one sample, sequenced in a study of shared clonotypes between healthy human individuals. The assay was immunoSEQ multiplex PCR, and TCRdb's table has in-frame clones only and misses some. The data show roughly 1,100,000 clones, around four fifths seen once. Input material: memory CD4+ T cells sorted from blood. All receptors come from a man younger than 30 in good health. Each CDR3 is given with its conserved first and last residue. A D gene is named only where the DNA matches it firmly. For some rows the clone size is stated as once, few or many, or as a class when expanded; others skip it.

v_gene: TRBV7-8; len: 16; j_gene: TRBJ1-3; d_gene: NA; abundance: NA; CDR3aa: CASSLGGQPLGNTIYF; CDR3nt: TGTGCCAGCAGCTTAGGAGGACAGCCCCTAGGAAACACCATATATTTT
v_gene: TRBV5-5; len: 16; j_gene: TRBJ2-2; d_gene: NA; abundance: NA; CDR3aa: CASSLSAILNTGELFF; CDR3nt: TGTGCCAGCAGCTTGTCCGCCATTCTAAACACCGGGGAGCTGTTTTTT
v_gene: TRBV9; len: 15; j_gene: TRBJ1-3; d_gene: TRBD1; abundance: NA; CDR3aa: CASSVEGTVGNTIYF; CDR3nt: TGTGCCAGCAGCGTAGAGGGGACAGTAGGAAACACCATATATTTT
v_gene: TRBV6-1; len: 20; j_gene: TRBJ2-2; d_gene: TRBD1; abundance: NA; CDR3aa: CASSDRQGGYVAAWSGELFF; CDR3nt: TGTGCCAGCAGTGACAGACAGGGGGGATATGTAGCAGCATGGTCCGGGGAGCTGTTTTTT
v_gene: TRBV19; len: 13; j_gene: TRBJ1-1; d_gene: TRBD1; abundance: once; CDR3aa: CASQGQVNTEAFF; CDR3nt: TGTGCCAGCCAGGGACAGGTGAACACTGAAGCTTTCTTT
v_gene: TRBV5-1; len: 13; j_gene: TRBJ1-1; d_gene: TRBD1; abundance: many; CDR3aa: CASSLGTGIEAFF; CDR3nt: TGCGCCAGCAGCTTGGGGACAGGAATTGAAGCTTTCTTT
v_gene: TRBV7-2; len: 14; j_gene: TRBJ1-3; d_gene: NA; abundance: NA; CDR3aa: CASRAGHSGNTIYF; CDR3nt: TGTGCCAGCAGGGCAGGCCACTCTGGAAACACCATATATTTT
v_gene: TRBV5-1; len: 19; j_gene: TRBJ2-6; d_gene: NA; abundance: NA; CDR3aa: CASSPRSQGGSPGANVLTF; CDR3nt: TGCGCCAGCAGCCCCAGAAGTCAGGGGGGCTCTCCTGGGGCCAACGTCCTGACTTTC
v_gene: TRBV11-2; len: 14; j_gene: TRBJ1-1; d_gene: NA; abundance: few; CDR3aa: CASSYAEARTEAFF; CDR3nt: TGTGCCAGCAGCTATGCGGAGGCGAGGACTGAAGCTTTCTTT
v_gene: TRBV11-2; len: 15; j_gene: TRBJ2-7; d_gene: TRBD1; abundance: NA; CDR3aa: CASSAAGTGIYEQYF; CDR3nt: TGTGCCAGCAGCGCAGCCGGGACAGGGATCTACGAGCAGTACTTC
v_gene: TRBV2; len: 15; j_gene: TRBJ2-3; d_gene: NA; abundance: NA; CDR3aa: CASKSGTISSDTQYF; CDR3nt: TGTGCCAGCAAGTCCGGGACGATTAGCTCAGATACGCAGTATTTT
v_gene: TRBV2; len: 14; j_gene: TRBJ1-5; d_gene: NA; abundance: NA; CDR3aa: CASSDVESNQPQHF; CDR3nt: TGTGCCAGCAGTGACGTTGAGAGCAATCAGCCCCAGCATTTT
v_gene: TRBV5-4; len: 15; j_gene: TRBJ1-1; d_gene: NA; abundance: NA; CDR3aa: CASSLGGGFRSEAFF; CDR3nt: TGTGCCAGCAGCTTGGGAGGGGGTTTCAGGTCTGAAGCTTTCTTT
v_gene: TRBV30; len: 15; j_gene: TRBJ1-5; d_gene: TRBD1; abundance: NA; CDR3aa: CAWHAGDRVNQPQHF; CDR3nt: TGTGCCTGGCACGCAGGGGACAGGGTCAATCAGCCCCAGCATTTT
v_gene: TRBV11-3; len: 14; j_gene: TRBJ2-3; d_gene: NA; abundance: NA; CDR3aa: CASSSQGQGDTQYF; CDR3nt: TGTGCCAGCAGCTCGCAGGGGCAGGGGGATACGCAGTATTTT
v_gene: TRBV5-1; len: 15; j_gene: TRBJ1-1; d_gene: NA; abundance: NA; CDR3aa: CASSYQPPPNTEAFF; CDR3nt: TGCGCCAGCAGCTATCAACCGCCACCGAACACTGAAGCTTTCTTT
v_gene: TRBV9; len: 15; j_gene: TRBJ2-1; d_gene: NA; abundance: NA; CDR3aa: CASSVAGGGYNEQFF; CDR3nt: TGTGCCAGCAGCGTAGCCGGGGGCGGATACAATGAGCAGTTCTTC
v_gene: TRBV15; len: 14; j_gene: TRBJ2-7; d_gene: NA; abundance: once; CDR3aa: CATSRVESSYEQYF; CDR3nt: TGTGCCACCAGCAGAGTAGAAAGCTCCTACGAGCAGTACTTC
v_gene: TRBV2; len: 12; j_gene: TRBJ2-5; d_gene: NA; abundance: NA; CDR3aa: CASSEGGETQYF; CDR3nt: TGTGCCAGCAGTGAAGGAGGGGAGACCCAGTACTTC
v_gene: TRBV12-2; len: 15; j_gene: TRBJ2-7; d_gene: NA; abundance: NA; CDR3aa: CASRFLADSSYEQYF; CDR3nt: TGTGCAAGTCGCTTCTTGGCCGACTCCTCCTACGAGCAGTACTTC
v_gene: TRBV7-3; len: 19; j_gene: TRBJ1-5; d_gene: NA; abundance: once; CDR3aa: CASSSSTGSIRGSNQPQHF; CDR3nt: TGTGCCAGCAGCTCCTCGACAGGTTCGATCAGGGGTAGCAATCAGCCCCAGCATTTT
v_gene: TRBV19; len: 15; j_gene: TRBJ2-2; d_gene: NA; abundance: NA; CDR3aa: CASSKGDKNTGELFF; CDR3nt: TGTGCCAGTAGTAAGGGGGACAAGAACACCGGGGAGCTGTTTTTT
v_gene: TRBV5-4; len: 14; j_gene: TRBJ2-7; d_gene: TRBD2; abundance: NA; CDR3aa: CASSLRSGGYEQYF; CDR3nt: TGTGCCAGCAGCTTGCGGAGCGGGGGATACGAGCAGTACTTC
v_gene: TRBV6-5; len: 13; j_gene: TRBJ1-2; d_gene: TRBD1; abundance: NA; CDR3aa: CASRNRGDYGYTF; CDR3nt: TGTGCCAGCAGAAACAGGGGCGACTATGGCTACACCTTC
v_gene: TRBV5-6; len: 14; j_gene: TRBJ1-4; d_gene: NA; abundance: many; CDR3aa: CASSSQGLGEKLFF; CDR3nt: TGTGCCAGCAGCTCCCAGGGGTTGGGCGAAAAACTGTTTTTT
v_gene: TRBV10-3; len: 14; j_gene: TRBJ2-3; d_gene: TRBD1; abundance: NA; CDR3aa: CAIGTGGLTDTQYF; CDR3nt: TGTGCCATCGGGACAGGGGGTCTCACAGATACGCAGTATTTT
v_gene: TRBV25-1; len: 15; j_gene: TRBJ2-5; d_gene: NA; abundance: NA; CDR3aa: CASSEYNPGGETQYF; CDR3nt: TGTGCCAGCAGTGAATATAATCCAGGCGGGGAGACCCAGTACTTC
v_gene: TRBV28; len: 15; j_gene: TRBJ1-4; d_gene: TRBD1; abundance: few; CDR3aa: CASSLLDRDNEKLFF; CDR3nt: TGTGCCAGCAGTTTATTGGACAGGGATAATGAAAAACTGTTTTTT
v_gene: TRBV5-1; len: 14; j_gene: TRBJ2-2; d_gene: NA; abundance: few; CDR3aa: CASSLVLDSGELFF; CDR3nt: TGCGCCAGCAGCTTGGTATTAGATTCCGGGGAGCTGTTTTTT
v_gene: TRBV21-1; len: 14; j_gene: TRBJ2-7; d_gene: NA; abundance: NA; CDR3aa: CASSKWRSSYEQYF; CDR3nt: TGTGCCAGCAGCAAATGGCGCAGCAGCTACGAGCAGTACTTC
v_gene: TRBV2; len: 15; j_gene: TRBJ2-2; d_gene: TRBD1; abundance: NA; CDR3aa: CASRQQGANTGKLFF; CDR3nt: TGTGCCAGCAGGCAACAGGGGGCGAACACCGGGAAGCTGTTTTTT
v_gene: TRBV7-9; len: 18; j_gene: TRBJ1-6; d_gene: NA; abundance: NA; CDR3aa: CASSWDGGGGSYNSPLHF; CDR3nt: TGTGCCAGCAGCTGGGATGGCGGCGGGGGCTCCTATAATTCACCCCTCCACTTT
v_gene: TRBV6-1; len: 13; j_gene: TRBJ1-2; d_gene: TRBD1; abundance: NA; CDR3aa: CASSYLRGGGYTF; CDR3nt: TGTGCCAGCAGCTATCTCAGGGGGGGTGGCTACACCTTC
v_gene: TRBV7-7; len: 17; j_gene: TRBJ2-2; d_gene: TRBD1; abundance: NA; CDR3aa: CASSSTGTGTGSGELFF; CDR3nt: TGTGCTAGCAGCTCAACCGGGACAGGGACGGGTTCCGGGGAGCTGTTTTTT
v_gene: TRBV5-1; len: 13; j_gene: TRBJ2-7; d_gene: NA; abundance: few; CDR3aa: CASSFGASYEQYF; CDR3nt: TGCGCCAGCAGCTTCGGTGCAAGCTACGAGCAGTACTTC
v_gene: TRBV10-3; len: 15; j_gene: TRBJ2-7; d_gene: TRBD2; abundance: few; CDR3aa: CAISYGTQAGYEQYF; CDR3nt: TGTGCCATCAGTTATGGAACCCAAGCGGGATACGAGCAGTACTTC
v_gene: TRBV7-2; len: 16; j_gene: TRBJ2-7; d_gene: TRBD2; abundance: NA; CDR3aa: CASSLVQVQAGGEQYF; CDR3nt: TGTGCCAGCAGCTTAGTTCAAGTTCAAGCGGGAGGCGAGCAGTACTTC